This T cell receptor (beta chain) was profiled in a study of identical twins (dated by TCRdb to 2015 to 2016). Notes on the research overall: To test whether fetal clonotypes persist, this study deep-sequenced TCR alpha and beta repertoires from monozygotic twins, from unrelated adults of various ages, and from cord blood. To rule out contamination, replicate twin experiments were performed at different times with different library preparation protocols. General conclusions and limits of the study: Out-of-frame TCR alpha sharing in monozygotic twins was systematically underestimated by recombination models, whereas sharing between unrelated individuals was in agreement with the recombination models. Compared with coincidental sharing between unrelated individuals, out-of-frame TCR alpha sequences shared between twins had an excess of sequences with low generation probability. Because the same donors could not be followed over many years, the conclusions relied on cross-sectional statistical analysis. Zero-insertion analyses could be partly confounded by invariant T cells such as MAIT and iNKT, although diverse VJ usage argued against such confounding for most clonotypes. In beta out-of-frame sequences, excess twin sharing was weaker, because having fewer shared sequences lowered the signal-to-noise ratio. Fewer insertions were carried by abundant cord blood beta clonotypes, a similar but weaker trend appeared in young adult naive repertoires, and no such trend appeared in memory repertoires.

Library prep was done by 5' RACE. For sequencing, an Illumina HiSeq 2000 was employed. Template switching added a universal primer binding site, and the final cDNA carried a unique molecular identifier that allowed TCR cDNA molecules to be counted accurately. First-strand cDNA for TCR alpha and beta chains was synthesized from specific primers in the conserved constant-segment region. To control for contamination, every cDNA library carried two barcodes: a SMART-Mk sample barcode plus Illumina barcodes. Two successive PCR steps introduced TruSeq adapter sequences along with Illumina sample barcodes. The Illumina HiSeq platform was used with custom primers to sequence TCR alpha and beta cDNA libraries. Regarding the original processing steps: Unique molecular identifiers were extracted from raw reads with MiGEC, and CDR3 positions were determined with MiXCR. For each individual, recombination models were inferred using an EM algorithm with the repgenHMM and IGoR tools. Shared clonotype analysis was performed with the tcR package in R, normalizing sharing by the product of cloneset sizes. Out-of-frame nonproductive sequences were analyzed to study raw recombination free of thymic and clonal selection effects. Using fastp trimming at Q25 and MiXCR clonotype assembly, TCRdb reanalyzed the public sequencing data and kept in-frame beta chains. Every CDR3 protein is listed once, alongside the most common genes and DNA of its rows. These V and J calls are TCRdb output, not the study's own analysis. Here the sample has about 280,000 distinct CDR3 sequences; around 8.8% occur a single time. The top ten clonotypes cover 2.1% of the sample.

Every donor was a healthy Caucasian. The twin cohort comprised three pairs of female monozygotic twins, all aged roughly 18 to 30 years. Using Miltenyi CD45RO+ enrichment and human naive T-cell isolation kits, memory (CD45RO+) and naive T cells were isolated from PBMC. The CDR3 numbers 13 residues from cysteine through phenylalanine. The only DNA kept is the CDR3, 39 bases in frame from the first base. For this chain, trimming is 6 bases at the V end and 2 bases at the J end, and the number of junction bases without a gene match is 0. As regards this clonotype: No cognate antigen has been identified for it. No base-level quality is on record; no much larger clone is a single base apart.

The data were also submitted as part of a second study, on yellow fever vaccine responses in identical twins. The second study also describes: The authors reported that the T cell response to vaccination in identical twins appeared partly convergent and partly personalized. The study precisely tracked vaccine-responding T cell clones in identical twins.

The sequencing input was memory (CD45RO+) T cells sorted from blood. This specimen's cell subset or site label, per the study, means: CD45RO+ enriched T cells. This sequence originates from a woman in her late teens or twenties in good health. Recombination linked TRBV12-3 or TRBV12-4 to TRBJ1-5; 8 bases in the middle match TRBD1. In nucleotides, the sequence is TGTGCCAGCAGACAGGGGGGCAATCAGCCCCAGCATTTT. This is translated as CASRQGGNQPQHF.